This T cell receptor beta chain was sequenced during a study of Tregs in tolerant kidney transplant recipients. The protocol was immunoSEQ multiplex PCR, while the TCRdb copy is restricted to in-frame clones and leaves out a portion. Its clone listing holds approximately 52,000 clones. This TCR came from a human donor who received a combined kidney and bone marrow transplant. Here the sequenced sample was CD4+ T cells from blood, taken before the transplant.

The covered CDR3 bases are TGCAGTGCTAGTTGGACTAGCGGGGGAGGCGGTTACAATGAG. Translating it yields CSASWTSGGGGYNE. The CDR3, in full, reads CSASWTSGGGGYNEQFF. V gene TRBV20-1 combines with J gene TRBJ2-1, with TRBD2 matching over 13 bases. The sequence runs out 3 residues before the end of the CDR3; the remainder is reconstructed from the germline J gene. This CDR3 spans 17 amino acids. In germline, CDR1 is DFQATT, CDR2 SNEGSKA (reference sequence). V was pared by 3 bases and J by 4 bases, with 9 bases of the junction left unmatched.